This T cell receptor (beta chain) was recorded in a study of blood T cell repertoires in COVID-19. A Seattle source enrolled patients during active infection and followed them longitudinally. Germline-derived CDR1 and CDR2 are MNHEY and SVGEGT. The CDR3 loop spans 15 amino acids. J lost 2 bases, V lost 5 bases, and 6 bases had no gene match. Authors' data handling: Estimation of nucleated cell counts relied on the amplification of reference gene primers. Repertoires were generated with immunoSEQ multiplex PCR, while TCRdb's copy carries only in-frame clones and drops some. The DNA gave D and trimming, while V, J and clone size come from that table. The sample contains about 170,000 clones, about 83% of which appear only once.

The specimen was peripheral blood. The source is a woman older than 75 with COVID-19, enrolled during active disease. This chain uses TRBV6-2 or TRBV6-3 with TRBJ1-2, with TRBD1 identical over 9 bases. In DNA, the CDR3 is TGTGCCAGCAGTGCGCGGACAGGGGTGAACTATGGCTACACCTTC. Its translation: CASSARTGVNYGYTF.